The T cell receptor (beta chain) under discussion was sequenced for a study of CD8+CD57+ T cells in acquired aplastic anemia. Findings and caveats of the study: Researchers report that around 31 CD8+ CDR3 sequences appeared in both patients and controls. In patients, CD8+CD57+ cells had lower diversity than total CD4+ and CD8+ pools.

On this clonotype: No antigen is known for it.

Profiling that covered TCR beta VDJ and CDR3 relied on genomic DNA as its template. TCRdb re-derived calls from the reads in MiXCR, one entry per CDR3 protein. Counted here are over 15,000 distinct CDR3 sequences, roughly 37% occurring once; the ten biggest clones make up around 86%. This CDR3 is built from 13 residues. Trimming took 5 bases from V and 2 from J, leaving 9 bases between them. CDR1 is SNHLY, CDR2 FYNNEI, per germline. Patients picked for sequencing had shown CD8+CD57+ cell expansion detected by flow cytometry. Also sequenced, from a sixth of the 12 patients, were CD8+CD57+ effector memory cells. Severe acquired aplastic anemia was diagnosed in all patients. The CD8+CD57+ cell fraction, enriched with beads, gave a mean 1.6 ug DNA.

The clonotype comes from a human donor with aplastic anemia. The chain has TRBV2 and TRBJ1-1, with D tentatively TRBD1 (5 bases). The sample comprised CD8+CD57+ T cells sorted from PBMCs. Subset reported: bead-enriched CD8+CD57+ effector memory T cells from SAA patients. CDR3 sequence (DNA): TGTGCCAGCAGTACTAGGGGAAACACTGAAGCTTTCTTT. Amino acid sequence: CASSTRGNTEAFF. Variable domain in full (rest from reference TRBV2 and TRBJ1-1): EPEVTQTPSHQVTQMGQEVILRCVPISNHLYFYWYRQILGQKVEFLVSFYNNEISEKSEIFDDQFSVERPDGSNFTLKIRSTKLEDSAMYFCASSTRGNTEAFFGQGTRLTVV.